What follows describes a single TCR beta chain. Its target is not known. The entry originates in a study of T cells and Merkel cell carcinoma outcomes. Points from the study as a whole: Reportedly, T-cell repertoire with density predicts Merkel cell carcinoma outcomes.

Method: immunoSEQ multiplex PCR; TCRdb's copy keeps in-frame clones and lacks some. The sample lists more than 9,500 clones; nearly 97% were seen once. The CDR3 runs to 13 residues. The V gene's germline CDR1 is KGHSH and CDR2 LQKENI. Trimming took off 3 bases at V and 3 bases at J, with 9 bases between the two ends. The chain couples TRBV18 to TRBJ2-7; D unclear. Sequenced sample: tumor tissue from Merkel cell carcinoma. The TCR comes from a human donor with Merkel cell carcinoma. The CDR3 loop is CASSPGWDYEQYF. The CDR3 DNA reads TGTGCCAGCTCACCCGGTTGGGACTACGAGCAGTACTTC.